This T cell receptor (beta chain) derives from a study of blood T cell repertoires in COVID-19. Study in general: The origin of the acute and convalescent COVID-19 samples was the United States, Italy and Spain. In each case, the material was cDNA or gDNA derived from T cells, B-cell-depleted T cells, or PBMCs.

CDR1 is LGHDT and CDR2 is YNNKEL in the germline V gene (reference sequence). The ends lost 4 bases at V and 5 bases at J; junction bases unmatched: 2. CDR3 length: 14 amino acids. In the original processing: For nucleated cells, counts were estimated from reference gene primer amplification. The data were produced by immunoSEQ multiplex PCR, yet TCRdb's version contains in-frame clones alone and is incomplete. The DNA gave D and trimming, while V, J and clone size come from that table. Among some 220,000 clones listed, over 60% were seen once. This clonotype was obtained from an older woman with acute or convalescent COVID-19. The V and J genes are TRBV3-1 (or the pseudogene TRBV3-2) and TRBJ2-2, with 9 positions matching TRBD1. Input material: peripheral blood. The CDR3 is CASSRQGETGELFF. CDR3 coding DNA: TGTGCCAGCAGCCGACAGGGGGAAACCGGGGAGCTGTTTTTT.